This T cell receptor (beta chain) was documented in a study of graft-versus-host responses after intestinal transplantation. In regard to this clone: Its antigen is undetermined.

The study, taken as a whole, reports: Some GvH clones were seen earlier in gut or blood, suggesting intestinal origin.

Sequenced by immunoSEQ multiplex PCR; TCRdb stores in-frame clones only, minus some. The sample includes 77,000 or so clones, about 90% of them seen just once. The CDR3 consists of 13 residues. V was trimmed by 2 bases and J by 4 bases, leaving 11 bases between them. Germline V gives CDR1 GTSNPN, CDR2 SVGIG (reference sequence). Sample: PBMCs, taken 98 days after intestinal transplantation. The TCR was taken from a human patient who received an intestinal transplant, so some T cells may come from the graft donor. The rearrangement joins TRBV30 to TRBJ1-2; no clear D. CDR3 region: CAWSSTNTYGYTF. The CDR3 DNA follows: TGTGCCTGGAGTTCGACAAACACCTATGGCTACACCTTC.